This T cell receptor beta chain originates from a study of regulatory T cells in long-lasting Graves disease. Sample time point: newly diagnosed GD, antithyroid drugs for less than 3 months. PBMC RNA served as the TCR library source. This clonotype was found many times. Relying on iRepertoire HTBI primers and Arm-PCR of CDR3 regions, the team built TCR beta libraries. TCRdb re-derived calls from the multiplex PCR reads in MiXCR, one entry per CDR3 protein. Of hundreds of thousands of distinct CDR3 sequences in the sample, roughly 15% were seen once. CDR1 is MNHEY and CDR2 is SMNVEV in the germline V gene (reference sequence). With 6 bases removed from V and 5 bases from J, the gap between germline ends came to 7 bases. This CDR3 spans 12 amino acids. The data also belong to a second study, concerning T cells in Graves' hyperthyroidism and ophthalmopathy. That source adds: Any patient presenting with uncontrolled infection, other autoimmune disease, pregnancy or lactation was left out. HTBI primers were the set used in a first-round RT-PCR of the TCR CDR3.

The rearrangement uses TRBV27 and TRBJ1-4, with no clear D. The source is a woman aged 25 to 39 with Graves disease. The input for sequencing was peripheral blood mononuclear cells (PBMCs), taken at new diagnosis, from a patient treated with antithyroid drugs. CDR3 amino acids: CASSRGNEKLFF. DNA of the CDR3: TGTGCCAGCAGCCGCGGGAATGAAAAACTGTTTTTT.